The T cell receptor (beta chain) under discussion was sequenced for a study of blood T cell repertoires in COVID-19 (dated by TCRdb to 2019 to 2021). Turning to the overall study: Samples from collaborators originated in the United States, Italy and Spain and spanned both the acute and convalescent phases of COVID-19. The prospective study material was composed of cDNA or gDNA derived from T cells, B-cell-depleted T cells, or PBMCs. The repertoires were made available in a free public database intended to serve as a resource for research on the immune response to SARS-CoV-2. The samples were drawn from the first 160 participants of the ongoing ImmuneRACE study and from about 1,200 subjects provided by 6 global collaborators. Sample metadata almost always included a de-identified subject ID, COVID-19 status, age in years and sex. Where available, HLA class I and class II types were obtained from metadata supplied by the sample provider rather than from assay-based typing. Subjects who had been exposed to COVID-19, were actively infected with it, or had recovered from it provided the deeply sampled blood TCRbeta repertoires that made up the dataset.

A remark on this clone: Its antigen is currently not known. Base quality data are lacking; no much larger clone is found one base away.

CDR1 and CDR2 are drawn from the germline V gene: SGHAT, FQNNGV. The CDR3 has 14 amino acids, counting the end cysteine and phenylalanine. CDR3 DNA is the only sequence kept; it has 42 bases, read in frame from the first base. V is cut back by 5 bases and J by 4 bases, with 8 bases in the junction unmatched. Overall study results and their limits: The quantity of clinical and demographic metadata differed by source and by participant and was supplied without curation.

Each collaborating institution followed its own protocols to collect whole blood in K2EDTA tubes. For TCRbeta analysis, collaborators shipped samples as frozen whole blood, isolated PBMCs, or DNA extracted from either of those sample types. TCRbeta CDR3 regions were amplified from genomic DNA by means of the immunoSEQ Assay, a bias-controlled multiplex PCR. The published analysis was carried out like this. Within the assay, amplification of reference gene primers was used to estimate how many nucleated cells each sample contained. To quantify the absolute abundance of each unique TCRbeta CDR3 rearrangement, sequence reads were collapsed and filtered. For each sample, productive Simpson clonality was calculated by taking the square root of Simpson's diversity index across productive rearrangements. In TCRdb, the immuneACCESS table is reduced to in-frame sequences with V and J assigned. These tables do not hold every clone; where another copy was compared, an unresolved V gene accounts for under half, and the others remain unexplained. For V, J and clone size, that table is used; D and trimming come from the DNA. The sample table lists fewer than 250,000 clones, about 83% of them with a count of one. More than 5.5% of the sample rests with the top ten.

The sequencing input was peripheral blood. Rearrangement joined TRBV11-2 to TRBJ2-7; 7 bases in the middle match TRBD1. This clonotype originated in a human donor in a cohort sampled during active COVID-19. The nucleotide sequence reads as follows: TGTGCCAGCAGCCCGCGACAGGGCCGGTACGAGCAGTACTTC. The encoded protein is CASSPRQGRYEQYF.